Listed here are 16 T cell receptor beta chains from one sample, sequenced in a study of blood T cells in healthy people across ages. A second PCR of about 7 to 12 cycles used a sample-barcoded 5' primer and a J-beta primer mix. TCRdb processed the 5' RACE reads anew with MiXCR; each CDR3 protein has one entry. The table lists over 1,500,000 distinct CDR3 sequences, about two fifths of them singletons, with approximately 22% in the top ten. Sequencing was carried out using blood. The receptors here all came from a human donor in good health.

The J gene is TRBJ2-3, the V gene TRBV7-9, with D perhaps matching TRBD1 or TRBD2 (5 bases each). Germline V gives CDR1 SEHNR, CDR2 FQNEAQ (reference sequence). V was clipped by 3 bases and J by 5 bases, with 12 bases between them. This CDR3 has 14 amino acids. The CDR3 here is CASSFTGAQDTQYF. CDR3 sequence (DNA): TGTGCCAGCAGCTTCACCGGGGCCCAAGATACGCAGTATTTT.

This sequence joins TRBV20-1 and TRBJ1-5, with a possible D match to TRBD1 (5 bases). Germline assignment: CDR1 DFQATT and CDR2 SNEGSKA (reference sequence). This CDR3 comprises 14 residues. The V gene lost 3 bases and the J gene lost 7 bases, with 16 bases spanning the gap. CDR3 protein: CSASWAGRGQPQHF. Here the CDR3 DNA reads TGCAGTGCTAGCTGGGCGGGACGGGGACAGCCCCAGCATTTT.

The chain has TRBV7-2 and TRBJ2-2; D may be TRBD2 (6 bases). The CDR3 runs 16 residues. Germline-derived CDR1 and CDR2 are SGHTA and FQGNSA. V was trimmed by 4 bases and J by 3 bases, leaving 15 bases between them. The CDR3 sequence is CASSYILAAHTGELFF. Written as DNA, the CDR3 is TGTGCCAGCAGCTACATACTAGCTGCTCACACCGGGGAGCTGTTTTTT.

The V call is TRBV7-2, the J call TRBJ1-2; unclear D gene. CDR1 and CDR2 (germline): SGHTA, FQGNSA. V dropped 1 base and J dropped 4 bases, with 10 bases sitting between them. CDR3 length: 14 residues. The CDR3 sequence is CASSLGNAAYGYTF. The CDR3 DNA follows: TGTGCCAGCAGCTTAGGCAACGCGGCCTATGGCTACACCTTC.

V and J are TRBV13 and TRBJ1-1; 8 bases map to TRBD1. With 5 bases clipped from V and 1 base from J, the junction kept 6 bases outside the gene matches. This CDR3 is built from 15 residues. Germline V gives CDR1 PRHDT, CDR2 FYEKMQ (reference sequence). CDR3 residues: CASSPMDRANTEAFF. The DNA for the CDR3 is TGTGCCAGCAGCCCAATGGACAGGGCGAACACTGAAGCTTTCTTT.

The J gene is TRBJ2-5, the V gene TRBV7-2, with 7 nucleotides matching TRBD2. V lost 0 bases, J lost 2 bases, and 6 bases stayed unmatched. Germline assignment: CDR1 SGHTA and CDR2 FQGNSA. This CDR3 contains 16 residues. This chain's CDR3 is CASSLASGTIQETQYF. Here the CDR3 DNA reads TGTGCCAGCAGCTTAGCGTCAGGGACTATACAAGAGACCCAGTACTTC.

As for this clonotype: Sequence at one end of the junction differs from germline and may be a read error. The chain combines TRBV6-6 with TRBJ2-3; 8 positions match TRBD1. CDR3 size: 16 residues. Germline V gives CDR1 MNHNY, CDR2 SVGAGI (reference sequence). The CDR3 reads CASSYSGQGSTDTQCF. The CDR3 DNA reads TGTGCCAGCAGTTACTCTGGACAGGGTTCCACAGATACGCAGTGTTTT.

The V and J genes are TRBV3-1 and TRBJ2-3, with 7 bases aligning to TRBD1. Germline-derived CDR1 and CDR2 are LGHDT and YNNKEL (reference sequence). The length of the CDR3 is 15 residues. The trim removed 2 bases at V and 2 bases at J, leaving 4 bases unmatched. CDR3 bases: TGTGCCAGCAGCCAATACGGGACAGTCACAGATACGCAGTATTTT. Its translation: CASSQYGTVTDTQYF.

The chain couples TRBV12-3 or TRBV12-4 to TRBJ1-5; D not resolved. The CDR3 length is 14 residues. Trimming left V 6 bases short and J 2 bases short, with 11 bases between. CDR3 sequence reads: CASRARQGNQPQHF. DNA for the CDR3: TGTGCCAGCAGAGCTCGACAAGGCAATCAGCCCCAGCATTTT.

The sample holds a few counts of this clonotype. This sequence joins TRBV7-6 and TRBJ2-1, with 13 positions matching TRBD2. The DNA end favors TRBJ2-7, so the J call may be wrong. Germline V gene lookup returns CDR1 SGHVS and CDR2 FNYEAQ. The CDR3 totals 19 residues. As DNA, the CDR3 is TGTGCCAGCAGCGTACTAGCGGGGGGGCCGAATAGCTCCTACAATGAGCAGTACTTC. It is translated as CASSVLAGGPNSSYNEQYF.

The chain joins TRBV6-2 or TRBV6-3 to TRBJ2-5, with 7 bases matching TRBD1. The J call is in doubt because the DNA end fits TRBJ2-7 better. This CDR3 is 12 amino acids long. CDR1 and CDR2 (germline): MNHEY, SVGEGT. DNA of the CDR3: TGTGCCAGCACGACAGGGCTCGACGAGCAGTACTTC. It specifies CASTTGLDEQYF.

This clonotype showed up just a few times. This sequence joins TRBV20-1 and TRBJ2-1, with D possibly called TRBD1 or TRBD2 (6 bases each). The germline CDR1 and CDR2 sequences are DFQATT and SNEGSKA (reference sequence). The V end lost 0 bases, the J end lost 10 bases, and 10 bases lay between the germline ends. CDR3 size: 12 residues. The CDR3 region is CSAREPGAEQFF. The CDR3 DNA follows: TGCAGTGCTAGAGAACCGGGGGCCGAGCAGTTCTTC.

The chain couples TRBV27 to TRBJ2-6; the D is unclear. The CDR3 has 15 amino acids. The germline CDR1 and CDR2 sequences are MNHEY and SMNVEV (reference sequence). V was cut by 6 bases and J by 2 bases, with 11 bases left in between. CDR3 DNA: TGTGCCAGCAGCTTGGGGTGGACTGGGGCCAACGTCCTGACTTTC. This gives the protein CASSLGWTGANVLTF. Filled out from reference TRBV27 and TRBJ2-6, the complete variable domain reads EAQVTQNPRYLITVTGKKLTVTCSQNMNHEYMSWYRQDPGLGLRQIYYSMNVEVTDKGDVPEGYKVSRKEKRNFPLILESPSPNQTSLYFCASSLGWTGANVLTFGAGSRLTVL.

This sequence joins TRBV3-1 and TRBJ2-3; the match to TRBD2 covers 11 bases. The length of the CDR3 is 18 residues. CDR1 and CDR2 (germline): LGHDT, YNNKEL (reference sequence). V shed 0 bases and J 0 bases; nucleotides not matched to a gene: 5. CDR3 sequence reads: CASSQELAGGPSTDTQYF. The CDR3 DNA reads as TGTGCCAGCAGCCAAGAATTAGCGGGGGGGCCGAGCACAGATACGCAGTATTTT.

The gene calls are TRBV20-1 and TRBJ2-7, with 9 positions matching TRBD1. With V trimmed by 5 bases and J by 5 bases, 10 bases remained unmatched. Per the germline V gene, CDR1 is DFQATT and CDR2 is SNEGSKA (reference sequence). The CDR3 is made up of 14 amino acids. The DNA of the CDR3 is TGCAGTGCTCCACAGACAGGGGGTCTCCACGAGCAGTACTTC. The encoded protein is CSAPQTGGLHEQYF.

V usage is TRBV2 and J usage is TRBJ1-1, with D uncertain. This CDR3 contains 13 residues. Trimming removed 7 bases at V and 5 bases at J, with 14 bases between. CDR1 and CDR2 from the germline V gene are SNHLY and FYNNEI. In DNA form, the CDR3 reads TGTGCCAGCAACAGCAACCGAAAGACTGAAGCTTTCTTT. It specifies CASNSNRKTEAFF.